This TCR beta chain was profiled in a study of vaccination and CD4 T cells after COVID-19 (dated by TCRdb to between 2021 and 2023). In the study overall: Every convalescent patient had a positive nasal swab PCR test for SARS-CoV-2, with mild disease in several patients and severe disease in one. The convalescent cohort included six males and four females, with two Hispanic individuals, seven Caucasians, two Asians and one multiracial person. Post-COVID blood samples from convalescent patients were collected a median of roughly 100 days after diagnosis, with a range of roughly 35 to 180 days. Culture stimuli were overlapping spike peptide pools from SARS-CoV-2 and from the common cold coronaviruses HCoV-NL63, HCoV-OC43 and HCoV-229E. Two doses of either the Pfizer-BioNTech BNT162b2 vaccine (n=8) or the Moderna mRNA-1273 vaccine (n=2) were administered to participants. Control cultures received a CEFX viral epitope pool as the positive control, an HIV-1 Nef peptide pool as the negative control, or no peptide. The spike-specific CD4+ TCR repertoire was compared before and after mRNA vaccination in 10 to 11 COVID-19 convalescent patients and a few infection-naive healthy vaccine recipients. Post-vaccine blood samples were collected a median of around 2.5 months after the second vaccine dose, ranging from roughly 12 to 241 days.

The method behind the library was PCR. DNA from cultured CD4+ T cells underwent TCR sequencing with the Oncomine TCR Beta short-read assay at the Johns Hopkins FTIC core. The QIAamp micro DNA kit was used to extract genomic DNA from the cultured CD4+ T cells. The Oncomine TCR Beta libraries from cultured CD4+ T cells were pooled using unique dual indexes and then sequenced on an Illumina iSeq 100. The authors' pipeline ran thus. Non-productive sequences were filtered out, and CDR3s that did not start with C, did not end with F or W, or were shorter than 7 amino acids were discarded. Antigen-specific clonotypes were identified using the MANAFEST web application through comparison of peptide-stimulated wells with reference and other culture wells. An FDR below 0.05, an odds ratio above 5, and a productive frequency above 0.1% in at least two of three replicate wells were required for clones to be considered positive. A clonotype was classed as cross-reactive if the clonotype showed significant expansion both in SARS-CoV-2 spike wells and in at least one common cold coronavirus spike condition. Levenshtein distances (stringdist) and unrooted phylogenetic trees (ape) in R version 3.6.1 were used to assess CDR3 homology. The raw public data were reprocessed by TCRdb itself: fastp quality trimming at Q25, MiXCR clonotype calling, in-frame beta chains only. Duplicate CDR3 protein sequences are folded into a single record with the most common DNA and genes. The V and J calls were not made by the authors but by TCRdb's processing. Recorded for this sample are some 20,000 distinct CDR3 sequences; just under 45% of them occurred a single time. The ten largest clones capture approximately 13% of the sample.

In light of the paper, this sample's treatment or condition label describes: roughly ten-day PBMC culture with coronavirus spike peptide pools or control peptides (ViraFEST assay). The study used the ViraFEST assay, which expanded antigen-specific T cells with peptide pools and then identified expanded clonotypes by TCR sequencing. The positive SARS-CoV-2 PCR tests of the convalescent patients were dated from March to December 2020, before the Alpha, Beta and Delta variants emerged in the United States. Each well held under 2.5 million PBMCs cultured in IMDM containing approximately 5% human AB serum and about 10 IU/ml IL-2, with about 10 ug/ml peptide pools added. Half of the culture medium was replaced with fresh IL-2-containing medium on days 3 and 7. Once the cells had been in culture for about 10 days, the EasySep CD4+ T cell isolation kit was used to isolate CD4+ T cells by negative selection. PBMCs were separated from whole blood using Ficoll-Paque Plus gradient centrifugation and then either used fresh or cryopreserved at -140C. Triplicate wells were generally used for each culture condition.

V drops 5 bases and J drops 3 bases, leaving 16 bases in between. The CDR3 goes from the cysteine to the phenylalanine over 15 residues. Of the read, only the CDR3 DNA is kept; its 45 bases are in frame from base 1. According to the germline V gene (reference sequence), CDR1 reads LNHDA and CDR2 reads SQIVND. Beyond this particular receptor, the publication reports: Of the vaccine-specific clones found in convalescent patients, nearly all (304 of 307) were mono-reactive for SARS-CoV-2 spike instead of being cross-reactive with common cold coronaviruses. An increase in the median number of SARS-CoV-2-reactive clonotypes from 21 after infection to approximately 41 after vaccination was observed, but the change was not found to be significant. Relatively few convalescent patients were included in the study, and early timepoints after natural infection were not analyzed. In convalescent patients, a median 86.3% of post-vaccine SARS-CoV-2-reactive clones were detected only after vaccination, and vaccine-specific priming was suggested by this finding.

For this clonotype: What this receptor recognizes is not known. Base qualities are missing; no much larger clone stands one base away.

Specimen: CD4+ T cells from blood, cultured in vitro. The receptor comes from a human donor who had recovered from COVID-19. The rearrangement joined TRBV19 to TRBJ1-1; the D gene remains uncertain. The nucleotide sequence reads TGTGCCAGTAGTTCCCTCGCCGGGAGGGACACTGAAGCTTTCTTT. The translation is CASSSLAGRDTEAFF.